One TCR beta chain is described in this entry. No antigen is known for it. TCRdb re-derived calls from the 5' RACE reads in MiXCR, one entry per CDR3 protein. The sample holds roughly 700,000 distinct CDR3 sequences; 19% are singletons and the top ten take about 19%. Trimming took 5 bases from V and 2 from J; bases not matched to a gene: 4. Germline V gene data show CDR1 as SGHTA and CDR2 as FQGTGA. This CDR3 comprises 15 residues. These data originate in a study of CD8 T cells in ankylosing spondylitis. General observations from the study: Disease-linked clones reportedly showed significant enrichment in matched ankylosing spondylitis synovial fluid. Existing reports had already noted some motif variants in reactive arthritis synovial fluid and blood. Blood from ankylosing spondylitis patients appeared to carry a characteristic roughly 8-variant TCR beta motif.

V is TRBV7-3 and J is TRBJ2-3, with TRBD2 identical over 10 bases. The sample taken for sequencing was blood, either unsorted or a sorted T cell fraction (not recorded which). The origin of this receptor is a male donor with ankylosing spondylitis. The CDR3 loop is CASSVSGGITDTQYF. CDR3 DNA: TGTGCCAGCAGCGTTAGCGGGGGGATCACAGATACGCAGTATTTT.